The 16 T cell receptor beta chains presented below share a single source sample, sequenced in a study of molecular identifiers for immune sequencing clone quantification. Each CDR3 protein gets one entry after TCRdb re-called the PCR reads with MiXCR. The repertoire has tens of thousands of distinct CDR3 sequences, 15% to 20% of them found once; the top ten carry approximately 1.1%. The sample taken for sequencing was naive CD8+ T cells from blood, with Jurkat cell RNA spiked in. The subset denotes: FACS-sorted CD8+CD4-CCR7+CD45RA+ naive T cells. The receptors come from a human donor in good health. Some libraries in this study had Jurkat cell RNA spiked in.

This clonotype was seen at least ten times. The chain combines TRBV9 with TRBJ2-2, with D unclear. This CDR3 is 15 amino acids long. V was pared by 1 base and J by 1 base, with 8 bases between. Per germline, CDR1 SGDLS and CDR2 YYNGEE. CDR3 DNA sequence: TGTGCCAGCAGCGTATCCGACTTGAACACCGGGGAGCTGTTTTTT. It specifies CASSVSDLNTGELFF.

This clonotype occurred a few times. V gene TRBV29-1 combines with J gene TRBJ1-2, with 7 nucleotides matching TRBD1. The V and J ends lost 6 bases and 6 bases, in that order; junction bases with no gene match: 10. CDR3 length: 13 residues. The germline CDR1 and CDR2 sequences are SQVTM and ANQGSEA. DNA of the CDR3: TGCAGCGTAGTGGGACAGAACATGAATGGCTACACCTTC. Amino acid sequence: CSVVGQNMNGYTF.

Many counts were recorded for this clonotype. This rearrangement joins TRBV29-1 to TRBJ2-5; D is unresolved. CDR3 length: 13 amino acids. V gave up 0 bases and J gave up 7 bases, with 12 bases separating them. The germline CDR1 and CDR2 sequences are SQVTM and ANQGSEA. Here the CDR3 DNA reads TGCAGCGTTGAAGATCTGGAGACGGGGACCCAGTACTTC. This codes for CSVEDLETGTQYF.

In this sample, this clonotype turned up once. The V gene is TRBV19, the J gene TRBJ2-5; TRBD2 matches at 13 bases. Germline loops: CDR1 LNHDA, CDR2 SQIVND (reference sequence). The V segment lost 3 bases and the J segment 9 bases; nucleotides outside the gene matches: 16. The CDR3 sequence is 18 residues long. DNA of the CDR3: TGTGCCAGTAGTATTTTCTGGACTAGCGGGGGACGCCACCAGGCCCAGTACTTC. Residues: CASSIFWTSGGRHQAQYF.

This clonotype was detected ten times or more. This chain connects TRBV27 to TRBJ2-3; no definite D call. The CDR3 totals 17 residues. V was cut by 1 base and J by 4 bases, with 18 bases left in between. Per the germline V gene, CDR1 is MNHEY and CDR2 is SMNVEV (reference sequence). DNA for the CDR3: TGTGCCAGCAGTTTATTACGCCCAGCAGGCCGAGCAGATACGCAGTATTTT. Translation: CASSLLRPAGRADTQYF.

This clonotype was observed many times. V and J are TRBV7-6 and TRBJ2-1; D ambiguous. The CDR3 totals 15 residues. Germline V gene lookup returns CDR1 SGHVS and CDR2 FNYEAQ. Trimming removed 6 bases from V and 8 bases from J, with 20 bases in between. CDR3 sequence (DNA): TGTGCCAGCAGTCAATCGGGTCCAATACCGGATGAGCAGTTCTTC. Residues: CASSQSGPIPDEQFF.

In regard to this clonotype: A much more abundant neighbour one base away suggests this may be a read error. The rearrangement joins TRBV27 to TRBJ2-2; 12 bases match TRBD2. CDR1 and CDR2 from the germline V gene are MNHEY and SMNVEV (reference sequence). CDR3 length equals 17 residues. V trimming: 3 bases; J trimming: 6 bases; junction bases outside the gene matches: 8. The CDR3 is CASSFLAGGQDAGELFF. The DNA of the CDR3 is TGTGCCAGCAGTTTTCTAGCGGGGGGGCAGGACGCCGGGGAGCTGTTTTTT.

In the case of this clonotype: A read error may explain this, as a much larger clone is one base away. The rearrangement uses TRBV7-9 and TRBJ2-5; unclear D gene. Germline values: CDR1 SEHNR, CDR2 FQNEAQ (reference sequence). CDR3 length equals 12 residues. The CDR3 spells CASSLDPETQHF. Written as DNA, the CDR3 is TGTGCCAGCAGCTTGGACCCGGAGACCCAGCACTTC.

The rearrangement links TRBV27 to TRBJ2-3; 9 nucleotides align to TRBD2. Germline V lookup: CDR1 MNHEY, CDR2 SMNVEV (reference sequence). Trimming at V came to 2 bases and at J to 15 bases, leaving 21 bases not matched to a gene. The length of the CDR3 is 17 residues. CDR3 loop: CASSLQEVAGVSDTRYF. Written as DNA, the CDR3 is TGTGCCAGCAGTTTACAGGAGGTAGCGGGGGTCTCAGATACGCGATATTTT.

This clonotype was found many times. The V and J genes are TRBV7-9 and TRBJ2-3, with D hard to call. The V end lost 3 bases, the J end lost 2 bases, and 6 bases lay between the germline ends. The germline V gene encodes CDR1 SEHNR and CDR2 FQNEAQ (reference sequence). This CDR3 is built from 13 residues. The CDR3 nucleotides read TGTGCCAGCAGCTTCAAGCTCACAGATACGCAGTATTTT. Protein product: CASSFKLTDTQYF.

Many counts were recorded for this clonotype. The rearrangement joins TRBV20-1 to TRBJ2-2; 9 nucleotides align to TRBD1. Trimming took 6 bases from V and 6 from J; bases not matched to a gene: 2. This CDR3 is built from 12 residues. Germline CDR1 reads DFQATT; CDR2 reads SNEGSKA (reference sequence). The CDR3 region has the DNA TGCAGTGCAAACAGGGGGCCCGGGGAGCTGTTTTTT. Translation: CSANRGPGELFF.

This clonotype showed up many times. The V and J genes are TRBV9 and TRBJ2-2; perhaps TRBD1 as D (6 bases). CDR1 is SGDLS and CDR2 is YYNGEE in the germline V gene. The CDR3 runs to 20 residues. The germline V and J ends were trimmed by 0 bases and 5 bases, with 26 bases remaining between them. The CDR3, as DNA: TGTGCCAGCAGCGTAGACCCACCCGGGGCAGGGGAGTTCTGGACCGGGGAGCTGTTTTTT. Its protein is CASSVDPPGAGEFWTGELFF. Based on the CDR3 plus reference TRBV9 and TRBJ2-2, the full variable domain is DSGVTQTPKHLITATGQRVTLRCSPRSGDLSVYWYQQSLDQGLQFLIQYYNGEERAKGNILERFSAQQFPDLHSELNLSSLELGDSALYFCASSVDPPGAGEFWTGELFFGEGSRLTVL.

The chain recombines TRBV29-1 with TRBJ2-7; a weak D match, TRBD1 (6 bases). The V gene lost 1 base and the J gene lost 1 base, with 11 bases spanning the gap. The CDR3 is 14 residues long. Germline V gene data show CDR1 as SQVTM and CDR2 as ANQGSEA. The CDR3 loop reads CSVEGPRGSYEQYF. The CDR3 DNA is TGCAGCGTTGAAGGCCCAAGGGGGTCCTACGAGCAGTACTTC.

This clonotype has at least ten counts. The chain is built from TRBV2 and TRBJ1-2; a weak D match, TRBD1 (5 bases). Germline lookup yields CDR1 SNHLY and CDR2 FYNNEI. Between the trimmed V and J ends, which lost 10 bases and 4 bases, there was a span of 16 bases. The CDR3 extends over 13 amino acids. The CDR3 sequence: CATLVMGGYGYTF. The CDR3 DNA is TGTGCCACCCTGGTTATGGGGGGCTATGGCTACACCTTC.

Ten or more counts support this clonotype. This chain joins TRBV7-9 and TRBJ2-2; tentatively, D is TRBD1 (6 bases). The CDR3 length is 15 residues. Germline loops: CDR1 SEHNR, CDR2 FQNEAQ (reference sequence). V was shortened by 5 bases and J by 3 bases, with 13 bases between the two germline ends. CDR3 protein: CASSERPGDTGELFF. Here the CDR3 DNA reads TGTGCCAGCAGCGAGCGGCCAGGGGACACCGGGGAGCTGTTTTTT.

In this sample, this clonotype turned up many times. V and J are TRBV5-1 and TRBJ2-7, with unresolved D. Per germline, CDR1 SGHRS and CDR2 YFSETQ. The CDR3 loop spans 11 amino acids. V was shortened by 5 bases and J by 4 bases, with 7 bases between the two germline ends. The CDR3 DNA follows: TGCGCCAGCAGGTCCGGATACGAGCAGTACTTC. Its translation: CASRSGYEQYF.